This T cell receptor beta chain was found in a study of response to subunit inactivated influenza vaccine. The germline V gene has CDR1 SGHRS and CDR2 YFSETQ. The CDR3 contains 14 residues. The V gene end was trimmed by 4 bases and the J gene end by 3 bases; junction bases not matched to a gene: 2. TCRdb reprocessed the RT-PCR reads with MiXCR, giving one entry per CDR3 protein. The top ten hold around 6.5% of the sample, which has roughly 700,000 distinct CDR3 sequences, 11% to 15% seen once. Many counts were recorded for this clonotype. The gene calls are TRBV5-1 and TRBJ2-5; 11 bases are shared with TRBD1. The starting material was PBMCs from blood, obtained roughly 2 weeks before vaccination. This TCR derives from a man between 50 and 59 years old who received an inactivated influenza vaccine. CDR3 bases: TGCGCCAGCAGCGGGGGACAGGGGGAAGAGACCCAGTACTTC. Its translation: CASSGGQGEETQYF.